This T cell receptor beta chain stems from a study of shared clonotypes between healthy human individuals. Study-wide background: Each donor had three CD4 naive, three CD4 memory, two CD8 naive and one CD8 memory plate. Study-wide points: Roughly 5% of naive CD4 clonotypes were common to a handful of donors.

Sequencing was performed with immunoSEQ multiplex PCR; in TCRdb, only in-frame clones are kept and a portion is missing. The sample records about 2.4 million clones, approximately 94% being singletons. This clone was found once. Antigen unknown. The junction had 6 bases not matched to a gene; V was cut back by 2 bases and J by 2 bases. Germline values: CDR1 SGHDT, CDR2 YYEEEE. This CDR3 has 16 amino acids. The specimen was naive CD4+ T cells from PBMCs. The subset denotes: CD45RA+ positively selected. The rearrangement links TRBV5-6 to TRBJ2-1; 8 bases fit TRBD2. The origin of this receptor is a young man in good health. Some clones in this sample may be carry-over from other donors' samples. As DNA, the CDR3 is TGTGCCAGCAGCTTCCATAGCGGGACGACCTACAATGAGCAGTTCTTC. This translates into CASSFHSGTTYNEQFF.